This T cell receptor beta chain was retrieved from a study of regulatory T cells in long-lasting Graves disease. Study background: Persistent Graves' disease required over 5 years of antithyroid drugs and positive TSH receptor antibodies.

CDR3-region Arm-PCR and iRepertoire HTBI primers produced the TCR beta libraries. Original analysis: Identified across the samples were over 50 TRBV segments and around 14 TRBJ segments. One entry per CDR3 protein, called by TCRdb with MiXCR from the multiplex PCR reads. TCRdb's processing, not the authors', yielded these V and J calls. The table includes 390,000 or so distinct CDR3 sequences, approximately 25% detected once. CDR1 and CDR2 (germline): LNHNV, YYDKDF (reference sequence). There are 15 residues in the CDR3. Unmatched junction bases numbered 9, after V lost 0 bases and J lost 9 bases. The time point is: persistent/refractory GD, antithyroid drugs over 5 years with positive TRAb. Scientists built the TCR library using RNA that was extracted from PBMCs. In Xi'an, China, an endocrinology department was the source of patients. This clonotype was counted a few times.

The sample here was peripheral blood mononuclear cells (PBMCs), taken when the disease was refractory, from a patient treated with antithyroid drugs. This sequence joins TRBV15 and TRBJ2-3; TRBD2 agrees at 7 bases. The sequence came from a middle-aged woman with Graves disease. The CDR3 region has the DNA TGTGCCACCAGCAGAGATCGGACTGTGGGGGGGACGCAGTATTTT. It is translated as CATSRDRTVGGTQYF.